The 20 T cell receptor delta chains given below trace back to one sample, sequenced in a study of Vδ1+ human thymocytes. General observations from the study: Thymic TRG and TRD repertoires appeared highly polyclonal.

RNA was extracted from the cells and then reverse transcribed. Pooled V-gene forward primers with one constant-region reverse primer generated the CDR3 amplicons by multiplex PCR. TCRdb processed the multiplex PCR reads again with the CATT caller. Of over 65,000 delta-chain clones listed, around 34% are singletons. Their target antigens are unknown. Material for sequencing was Vdelta1+ gamma-delta thymocytes from the thymus. Subset meaning: FACS-sorted CD3+ TCRalphabeta- TCRVdelta1+ TCRVdelta2- thymocytes. Every receptor here comes from a boy in the first two years of life who had congenital heart surgery.

The genes are TRDV1 and TRDJ1, with TRDD3 matching 7 bases. This CDR3 is 21 amino acids long. Per the germline V gene, CDR1 is TSWWSYY and CDR2 is QGS. Trimming at V came to 0 bases and at J to 0 bases, leaving 19 bases not matched to a gene. CDR3 in amino acids: CALGELLRPWGPPKYTDKLIF. The CDR3 nucleotides read TGTGCTCTTGGGGAACTACTTCGTCCCTGGGGGCCTCCAAAGTACACCGATAAACTCATCTTT.

This clone has a handful of counts. The V call is TRDV1, the J call TRDJ1; 13 positions match TRDD3. CDR1 is TSWWSYY, CDR2 QGS, per germline. J was trimmed by 0 bases and V by 5 bases; bases with no gene match: 24. The length of the CDR3 is 23 residues. The CDR3 DNA reads as TGTGCTCTTGGGTCCCTGGGACCATCGCACTCCGACTGGGGGATACGGTACACCGATAAACTCATCTTT. It translates to CALGSLGPSHSDWGIRYTDKLIF.

This rearrangement joins TRDV1 to TRDJ1, with a weak D call TRDD2 (6 bases). The ends were cut back, 0 bases at V and 7 bases at J, with 12 bases in the middle. CDR1 and CDR2 (germline): TSWWSYY, QGS. This CDR3 has 14 amino acids. The CDR3 here is CALGELHFLGKLIF. The CDR3 DNA reads TGTGCTCTTGGGGAACTACACTTCCTCGGTAAACTCATCTTT.

The chain employs TRDV1 and TRDJ1, with TRDD3 matching over 12 bases. The ends lost 9 bases at V and 3 bases at J; junction bases unmatched: 32. In germline, CDR1 is TSWWSYY, CDR2 QGS. This CDR3 is built from 23 residues. The CDR3, as DNA: TGTGCTCTGACCGCTCCTACCGATCCCAATCGACCTGGGGGATACGGCTCCCCCGATAAACTCATCTTT. This sequence encodes CALTAPTDPNRPGGYGSPDKLIF.

This clone has more than one count but fewer than ten. The gene calls are TRDV1 and TRDJ1; 10 bases fit TRDD3. With 3 bases clipped from V and 6 bases from J, the junction kept 25 bases outside the gene matches. The CDR3 sequence is 21 residues long. Germline lookup yields CDR1 TSWWSYY and CDR2 QGS. Written as DNA, the CDR3 is TGTGCTCTTGGGGACCCAGGCCTATCCCGTACTGGGGGATGTAAGGGCCATAAACTCATCTTT. It encodes CALGDPGLSRTGGCKGHKLIF.

A few counts support this clone. V is TRDV1 and J is TRDJ1, with 13 nucleotides matching TRDD3. The CDR3 totals 20 residues. J lost 7 bases, V lost 1 base, and 18 bases had no gene match. Germline CDR1 reads TSWWSYY; CDR2 reads QGS. The CDR3 nucleotides read TGTGCTCTTGGGGAACCTCCCTGTTCCCCAGAGTACTGGGGGATACGTAAACTCATCTTT. Its protein is CALGEPPCSPEYWGIRKLIF.

Regarding this clone: A far larger clone is only one base removed, so a read error is likely. Other nucleotide sequences from this sample produce the same CDR3. The chain employs TRDV2 and TRDJ1, with TRDD3 as a possible D gene (5 bases). CDR1 and CDR2 from the germline V gene are GEAIGNYY and EKD. The CDR3 spans 14 residues. This CDR3 reads CACDFCTGADKLIF. The CDR3 nucleotides are TGTGCCTGTGACTTTTGTACTGGAGCCGATAAACTCATCTTC.

This chain connects TRDV1 to TRDJ1; D is ambiguous. V was shortened by 0 bases and J by 1 base, with 21 bases between the two germline ends. Germline values: CDR1 TSWWSYY, CDR2 QGS. CDR3 size: 19 residues. CDR3 loop: CALGELLGIASRTTDKLIF. The DNA of the CDR3 is TGTGCTCTTGGGGAACTTTTGGGCATTGCATCCCGAACCACCGATAAACTCATCTTT.

The chain links TRDV1 to TRDJ1, with TRDD3 identical over 9 bases. Germline trimming cut 0 bases from V and 0 bases from J; bases unmatched to any gene: 14. Per the germline V gene, CDR1 is TSWWSYY and CDR2 is QGS. This CDR3 region has 20 residues. The CDR3 reads CALGELEVLRLGEYTDKLIF. CDR3 bases: TGTGCTCTTGGGGAACTAGAGGTGTTACGACTGGGGGAATACACCGATAAACTCATCTTT.

The chain joins TRDV1 to TRDJ1; 8 bases align to TRDD3. With 0 bases clipped from V and 0 bases from J, the junction kept 18 bases outside the gene matches. The CDR3 is 21 amino acids. The germline CDR1 and CDR2 sequences are TSWWSYY and QGS. The DNA of the CDR3 is TGTGCTCTTGGGGAACTAGACCTACGCGTTGGGGGATCTTGGTACACCGATAAACTCATCTTT. Its protein product is CALGELDLRVGGSWYTDKLIF.

As regards this clone: A read error may account for a junction end that differs from germline. The V call is TRDV1, the J call TRDJ1, with D perhaps being TRDD2 or TRDD3 (5 bases each). The CDR3 runs 24 residues. CDR1 is TSWWSYY, CDR2 QGS, per germline. CDR3 nucleotides: TGTGCTCTTAGGGAAAGAGGTTCCTGGCGCGGTAAACGCGGTAGCGGGGGGTACACCGATAAACTCATCTTT. It translates to CALRERGSWRGKRGSGGYTDKLIF.

This clone was picked up a small number of times. The chain carries TRDV1 and TRDJ1, with 7 nucleotides matching TRDD3. Germline V lookup: CDR1 TSWWSYY, CDR2 QGS. The CDR3 totals 18 residues. V was pared by 9 bases and J by 0 bases, with 19 bases of the junction left unmatched. CDR3 protein: CALDVGGMDLSHTDKLIF. DNA for the CDR3: TGTGCTCTCGATGTCGGGGGGATGGACCTTAGTCACACCGATAAACTCATCTTT.

This chain connects TRDV1 to TRDJ1, with 10 bases lining up with TRDD3. The CDR3 consists of 16 residues. The ends lost 5 bases at V and 0 bases at J; junction bases unmatched: 6. The germline gives CDR1 TSWWSYY, CDR2 QGS. In DNA, the CDR3 is TGTGCTCTTGGGATGTGGGGGATACCTTACACCGATAAACTCATCTTT. It is translated as CALGMWGIPYTDKLIF.

This rearrangement joins TRDV1 to TRDJ1; 11 positions match TRDD3. The junction had 18 bases not matched to a gene; V was cut back by 3 bases and J by 3 bases. Germline V gene sequence: CDR1 TSWWSYY, CDR2 QGS. This CDR3 is built from 20 residues. CDR3 sequence (DNA): TGTGCTCTTGGGGAGAGGGCCTTCCCCGACTGGGGGATATGGTCCGATAAACTCATCTTT. This gives the protein CALGERAFPDWGIWSDKLIF.

This clone was seen more than once but under ten times. This chain links TRDV1 with TRDJ1; tentatively, D is TRDD3 (7 bases). The V end lost 2 bases, the J end lost 1 base, and 23 bases lay between the germline ends. This CDR3 region has 19 residues. From germline, CDR1 is TSWWSYY and CDR2 QGS. CDR3 nucleotide sequence: TGTGCTCTTGGGGAATTCCTAGGAGGGGGGATCCACCCCACCGATAAACTCATCTTT. Translation gives CALGEFLGGGIHPTDKLIF.

A few counts support this clone. V and J are TRDV1 and TRDJ1, with TRDD3 identical over 8 bases. The CDR3 spans 23 residues. Trimming took 4 bases from V and 0 from J; bases not matched to a gene: 28. Looked up from germline, CDR1 is TSWWSYY and CDR2 is QGS. CDR3 nucleotide sequence: TGTGCTCTTGGGGTTTCCAGGAGGGAACAGGCTGGGGGACCCTTCGCGTACACCGATAAACTCATCTTT. Translation: CALGVSRREQAGGPFAYTDKLIF.

The gene calls are TRDV1 and TRDJ1; the D is unclear. There are 21 residues in the CDR3. Germline loops: CDR1 TSWWSYY, CDR2 QGS. Trimming removed 1 base at V and 0 bases at J, with 27 bases between. CDR3 DNA sequence: TGTGCTCTTGGGGAACCCAAAAGACCAGCTGTGAGGGACAGGTACACCGATAAACTCATCTTT. It encodes CALGEPKRPAVRDRYTDKLIF.

The genes are TRDV1 and TRDJ2, with 7 bases matching TRDD3. The V and J ends lost 5 bases and 5 bases, in that order; junction bases with no gene match: 23. The CDR3 is 20 amino acids. Germline V gene lookup returns CDR1 TSWWSYY and CDR2 QGS. This CDR3 reads CALGNNPPGLVGERTAQLFF. The CDR3 DNA reads TGTGCTCTTGGGAACAATCCACCAGGGTTAGTGGGGGAGAGAACAGCACAACTCTTCTTT.

In this sample, this clone turned up a few times. The chain links TRDV2 to TRDJ3; D remains unclear. V gave up 3 bases and J gave up 4 bases, with 15 bases separating them. Germline V gene sequence: CDR1 GEAIGNYY, CDR2 EKD. The CDR3 runs 17 residues. This CDR3 is CACDPNTIPWDTRQMFF. CDR3 bases: TGTGCCTGTGACCCAAACACAATACCTTGGGACACCCGACAGATGTTTTTC.

The chain couples TRDV1 to TRDJ1; 10 nucleotides match TRDD3. J lost 0 bases, V lost 1 base, and 14 bases had no gene match. The germline V gene has CDR1 TSWWSYY and CDR2 QGS. CDR3 length equals 20 residues. The CDR3 is CALGEREGYWGMPYTDKLIF. CDR3 DNA sequence: TGTGCTCTTGGGGAACGGGAGGGCTACTGGGGGATGCCGTACACCGATAAACTCATCTTT.